One and the same sample provided the 23 T cell receptor beta chains below, sequenced in a study of blood T cell repertoires in COVID-19 (dated by TCRdb to about 2020). Receptor libraries were prepared by the immunoSEQ multiplex PCR assay. The clones in this table, taken by TCRdb from immuneACCESS, are in-frame only. Not every clone is retained; where verified, under half of the shortfall comes from an unresolved V gene, and the cause of the rest is unknown. Within this sample are about 240,000 clones, with roughly 80% of them counted one time only. The ten top clones hold roughly 3.3% of the sample. The sample consisted of peripheral blood. Receptors originate from a woman aged 18-29 years with acute or convalescent COVID-19.

The chain employs TRBV18 and TRBJ2-5; 7 bases agree with TRBD1. The length of the CDR3 is 14 residues. Per germline, CDR1 KGHSH and CDR2 LQKENI. After removal of 2 bases from V and 5 bases from J, the junction contained 5 bases not matched to a gene. Here the CDR3 DNA reads TGTGCCAGCTCACCAAGACAGGGCCGGGAGACCCAGTACTTC. Translation: CASSPRQGRETQYF.

The V gene is TRBV28, the J gene TRBJ2-1; D gene unclear. V was trimmed by 6 bases and J by 6 bases, leaving 18 bases between them. Germline lookup yields CDR1 MDHEN and CDR2 SYDVKM. This CDR3 comprises 15 residues. CDR3 sequence (DNA): TGTGCCAGCAGGCCCCCCATGGGCCCCCTCAATGAGCAGTTCTTC. Translated, it gives CASRPPMGPLNEQFF.

The V gene is TRBV9, the J gene TRBJ2-3, with 7 bases aligning to TRBD2. V lost 4 bases to trimming and J lost 6 bases; unmatched junction nucleotides: 11. The CDR3 runs 15 residues. Germline V gives CDR1 SGDLS, CDR2 YYNGEE. CDR3: CASSRVAGVGDTQYF. Here the CDR3 DNA reads TGTGCCAGCAGCCGGGTGGCGGGAGTAGGGGATACGCAGTATTTT.

The chain carries TRBV9 and TRBJ2-2; the D gene is possibly TRBD1 (6 bases). The CDR3 totals 17 residues. The V gene lost 0 bases and the J gene lost 1 base, with 13 bases spanning the gap. In germline, CDR1 is SGDLS, CDR2 YYNGEE. CDR3 sequence reads: CASSVARGTKNTGELFF. The DNA for the CDR3 is TGTGCCAGCAGCGTAGCGAGGGGGACGAAGAACACCGGGGAGCTGTTTTTT.

The gene calls are TRBV4-3 and TRBJ1-1; D remains unclear. In germline, CDR1 is LGHNA, CDR2 YSLEER. This CDR3 is built from 14 residues. V was clipped by 1 base and J by 2 bases, with 8 bases between them. The CDR3 region has the DNA TGCGCCAGCAGCCAAGGAGGATTTAACACTGAAGCTTTCTTT. This gives the protein CASSQGGFNTEAFF.

This chain uses TRBV13 with TRBJ2-7; no firm D call. Germline values: CDR1 PRHDT, CDR2 FYEKMQ (reference sequence). The CDR3 consists of 11 residues. The V gene lost 6 bases and the J gene lost 4 bases, with 7 bases spanning the gap. The CDR3 DNA follows: TGTGCCAGCAGACTCCATTACGAGCAGTACTTC. Translation: CASRLHYEQYF.

The rearrangement uses TRBV7-2 and TRBJ2-1; TRBD2 might be the D (5 bases). Germline V lookup: CDR1 SGHTA, CDR2 FQGNSA. Trimming removed 2 bases at V and 0 bases at J, with 8 bases between. The CDR3 spans 15 residues. The CDR3 loop reads CASSLPRGSYNEQFF. The CDR3 DNA reads TGTGCCAGCAGCTTACCACGGGGCTCCTACAATGAGCAGTTCTTC.

V is TRBV12-3 or TRBV12-4 and J is TRBJ2-1, with D uncertain. V gave up 2 bases and J gave up 8 bases, with 10 bases separating them. This CDR3 comprises 13 residues. DNA of the CDR3: TGTGCCAGCAGTTTAAGAATCCAGGATGAGCAGTTCTTC. This encodes CASSLRIQDEQFF.

The CDR3 spells CASSIHPSTDTQYF. The CDR3, as DNA: TGTGCCAGCAGCATACATCCTAGCACAGATACGCAGTATTTT. This chain uses TRBV7-2 with TRBJ2-3, with no clear D. CDR1 is SGHTA and CDR2 is FQGNSA in the germline V gene. The germline V and J ends were trimmed by 5 bases and 0 bases, with 9 bases remaining between them. The CDR3 consists of 14 residues.

The rearrangement joins TRBV27 to TRBJ2-7; 12 positions agree with TRBD2. Germline loops: CDR1 MNHEY, CDR2 SMNVEV (reference sequence). The trim removed 0 bases at V and 9 bases at J, leaving 18 bases unmatched. This CDR3 is 19 amino acids long. CDR3 bases: TGTGCCAGCAGTTTATCCTGGCTAGCGGGAGGGGGCCTCCTACGAGGGCAGTACTTC. Its protein is CASSLSWLAGGGLLRGQYF.

This chain connects TRBV7-9 to TRBJ2-5; 9 bases align to TRBD1. Trimming at V came to 9 bases and at J to 4 bases, leaving 12 bases not matched to a gene. Germline V gene data show CDR1 as SEHNR and CDR2 as FQNEAQ (reference sequence). This CDR3 comprises 15 residues. For the CDR3, the DNA is TGTGCCAGTAATGAAAGAAGACAGGGGGGAGAGACCCAGTACTTC. Protein sequence: CASNERRQGGETQYF.

This clone occurred a few times. The chain is built from TRBV19 and TRBJ2-3; 7 bases line up with TRBD1. In germline, CDR1 is LNHDA, CDR2 SQIVND (reference sequence). The CDR3 is made up of 15 amino acids. V shed 6 bases, J shed 1 base, and the junction held 7 bases outside the gene matches. This CDR3 is CASSGQAERTDTQYF. The CDR3 DNA is TGTGCCAGTAGCGGACAGGCCGAACGCACAGATACGCAGTATTTT.

V usage is TRBV11-2 and J usage is TRBJ2-7; no clear D. Germline V gene lookup returns CDR1 SGHAT and CDR2 FQNNGV. The CDR3 loop spans 13 amino acids. V lost 4 bases to trimming and J lost 1 base, with 8 bases between them. This CDR3 reads CASSSLESYEQYF. As DNA, the CDR3 is TGTGCCAGCAGCTCCCTGGAGTCCTACGAGCAGTACTTC.

J is TRBJ1-2 and V is TRBV3-1 (or the pseudogene TRBV3-2); 10 bases fit TRBD1. CDR3 length: 17 amino acids. J lost 0 bases, V lost 4 bases, and 8 bases had no gene match. Germline V gives CDR1 LGHDT, CDR2 YNNKEL (reference sequence). Here the CDR3 DNA reads TGTGCCAGCAGCCGATCCGGGACAGGGGACACTAACTATGGCTACACCTTC. This gives the protein CASSRSGTGDTNYGYTF.

The V and J genes are TRBV28 and TRBJ1-4, with a tentative D call TRBD1 (6 bases). V lost 7 bases and J 8 bases, leaving 11 bases between the germline ends. CDR1 is MDHEN and CDR2 is SYDVKM in the germline V gene. The CDR3 spans 12 residues. CDR3 DNA: TGTGCCAGCACCTATAGGGGGGAAAAACTGTTTTTT. Encoded protein: CASTYRGEKLFF.

This chain connects TRBV4-3 to TRBJ2-7, with a possible D match to TRBD2 (5 bases). The CDR3 has 15 residues. Germline CDR1 reads LGHNA; CDR2 reads YSLEER. Deletions cut 0 bases from V and 2 bases from J, with 11 bases between. The CDR3 bases are TGCGCCAGCAGCCAAGAAACGGCCGGGGCCTACGAGCAGTACTTC. Translation: CASSQETAGAYEQYF.

CDR3 bases: TGTGCCAGCAGCTATCTGGGGGCTTCCGGGTACGAGCAGTACTTC. This encodes CASSYLGASGYEQYF. V usage is TRBV7-2 and J usage is TRBJ2-7, with D possibly matching TRBD1 (6 bases). Per germline, CDR1 SGHTA and CDR2 FQGNSA. This CDR3 contains 15 residues. Between the trimmed V and J ends, which lost 4 bases and 4 bases, there was a span of 17 bases.

This chain joins TRBV19 and TRBJ2-2; 7 bases are shared with TRBD1. Trimming took 2 bases from V and 0 from J; bases not matched to a gene: 0. CDR3 length: 15 amino acids. CDR1 and CDR2 (germline): LNHDA, SQIVND (reference sequence). DNA for the CDR3: TGTGCCAGTAGTATAACAGGGGCGAACACCGGGGAGCTGTTTTTT. This encodes CASSITGANTGELFF. The full variable domain, in which reference TRBV19 and TRBJ2-2 provide the parts outside the CDR3, is DGGITQSPKYLFRKEGQNVTLSCEQNLNHDAMYWYRQDPGQGLRLIYYSQIVNDFQKGDIAEGYSVSREKKESFPLTVTSAQKNPTAFYLCASSITGANTGELFFGEGSRLTVL.

The rearrangement joins TRBV10-1 to TRBJ2-5; TRBD1 might be the D (5 bases). Germline V CDR1 and CDR2: WNHNN, SYGVQD (reference sequence). V was cut by 0 bases and J by 7 bases, with 9 bases left in between. The CDR3 sequence is 13 residues long. CDR3 in amino acids: CASSESMQGTQYF. The CDR3 nucleotides are TGCGCCAGCAGTGAGTCTATGCAGGGGACCCAGTACTTC.

CDR3 loop: CASSIDGLWSYNEQFF. The CDR3 coding sequence is TGTGCCAGCAGCATCGACGGACTCTGGTCCTACAATGAGCAGTTCTTC. The chain carries TRBV5-5 and TRBJ2-1; maybe TRBD2 (5 bases). The CDR3 totals 16 residues. V shed 4 bases and J shed 1 base, with 15 bases lying between them. Germline V gene sequence: CDR1 SGHKS, CDR2 YYEKEE (reference sequence).

DNA for the CDR3: TGTGCCACCAAAACGTCAGGGCTCAGACACTTCAATCAGCCCCAGCATTTT. It is translated as CATKTSGLRHFNQPQHF. The chain couples TRBV27 to TRBJ1-5; a weak D match, TRBD1 (5 bases). Per germline, CDR1 MNHEY and CDR2 SMNVEV (reference sequence). Deletions cut 10 bases from V and 3 bases from J, with 25 bases between. The CDR3 spans 17 residues.

The chain links TRBV6-5 to TRBJ2-7; a possible D gene is TRBD1 (5 bases). V dropped 6 bases and J dropped 2 bases, with 11 bases sitting between them. Germline CDR1 and CDR2: MNHEY and SVGAGI. The CDR3 spans 13 residues. CDR3 DNA sequence: TGTGCCAGCAGCCATCGACAGACCTACGAGCAGTACTTC. Its protein is CASSHRQTYEQYF.

In this sample, this clone turned up a few times. The chain joins TRBV6-6 to TRBJ2-3; 7 positions agree with TRBD1. V lost 6 bases, J lost 2 bases, and 11 bases stayed unmatched. The CDR3 contains 16 residues. Germline CDR1 is MNHNY and CDR2 is SVGAGI (reference sequence). The CDR3 loop reads CASSPPGTEYTDTQYF. CDR3 nucleotides: TGTGCCAGCAGCCCCCCCGGGACAGAGTACACAGATACGCAGTATTTT.